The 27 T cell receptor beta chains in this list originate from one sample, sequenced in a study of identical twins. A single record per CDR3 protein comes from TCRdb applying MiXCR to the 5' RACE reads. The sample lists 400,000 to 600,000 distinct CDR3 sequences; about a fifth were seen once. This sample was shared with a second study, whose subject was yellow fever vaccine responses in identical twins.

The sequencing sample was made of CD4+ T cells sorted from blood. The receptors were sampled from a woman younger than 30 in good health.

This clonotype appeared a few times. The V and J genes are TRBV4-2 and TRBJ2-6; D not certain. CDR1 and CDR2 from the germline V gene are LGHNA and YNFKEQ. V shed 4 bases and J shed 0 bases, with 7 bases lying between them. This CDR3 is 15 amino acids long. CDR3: CASSPIPSGANVLTF. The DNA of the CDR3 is TGTGCCAGCAGCCCTATCCCCTCTGGGGCCAACGTCCTGACTTTC.

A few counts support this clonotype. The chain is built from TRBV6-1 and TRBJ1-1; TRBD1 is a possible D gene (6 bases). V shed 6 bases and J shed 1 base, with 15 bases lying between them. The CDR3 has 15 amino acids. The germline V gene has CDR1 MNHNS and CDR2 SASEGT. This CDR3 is CASRRTGTPNTEAFF. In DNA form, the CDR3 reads TGTGCCAGCAGACGAACCGGGACACCGAACACTGAAGCTTTCTTT.

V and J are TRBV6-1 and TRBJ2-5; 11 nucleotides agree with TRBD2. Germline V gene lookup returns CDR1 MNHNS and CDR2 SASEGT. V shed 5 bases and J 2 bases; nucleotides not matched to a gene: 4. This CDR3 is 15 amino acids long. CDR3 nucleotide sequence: TGTGCCAGCAGTACGGGACTAGCGGTACAAGAGACCCAGTACTTC. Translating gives CASSTGLAVQETQYF.

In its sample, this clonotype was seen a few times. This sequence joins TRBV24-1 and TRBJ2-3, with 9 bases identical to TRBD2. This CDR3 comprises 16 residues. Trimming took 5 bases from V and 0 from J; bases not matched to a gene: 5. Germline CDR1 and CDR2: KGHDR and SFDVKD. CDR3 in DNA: TGTGCCACCAGTGGCCAGACTAGCGGTAGCACAGATACGCAGTATTTT. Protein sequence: CATSGQTSGSTDTQYF.

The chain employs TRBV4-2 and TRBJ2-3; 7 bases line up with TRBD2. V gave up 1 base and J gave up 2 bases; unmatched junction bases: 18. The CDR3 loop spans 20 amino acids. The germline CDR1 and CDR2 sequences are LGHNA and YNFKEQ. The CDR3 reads CASSQVGARGLTTPTDTQYF. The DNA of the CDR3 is TGTGCCAGCAGCCAAGTTGGCGCTCGGGGACTAACAACCCCCACAGATACGCAGTATTTT.

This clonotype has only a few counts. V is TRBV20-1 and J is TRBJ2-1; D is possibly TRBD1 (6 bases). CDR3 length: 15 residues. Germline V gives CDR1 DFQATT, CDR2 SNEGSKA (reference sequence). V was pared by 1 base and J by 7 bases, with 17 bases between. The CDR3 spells CSARAGQTLINEQFF. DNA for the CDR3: TGCAGTGCTAGAGCCGGACAGACCCTAATAAATGAGCAGTTCTTC.

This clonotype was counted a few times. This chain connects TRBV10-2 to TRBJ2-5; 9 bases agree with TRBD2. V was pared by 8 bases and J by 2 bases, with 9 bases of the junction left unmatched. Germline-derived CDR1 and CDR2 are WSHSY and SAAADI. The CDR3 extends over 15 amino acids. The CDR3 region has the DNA TGCGCCAGCGGTGGGCTAGCGGGAAAGCAAGAGACCCAGTACTTC. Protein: CASGGLAGKQETQYF.

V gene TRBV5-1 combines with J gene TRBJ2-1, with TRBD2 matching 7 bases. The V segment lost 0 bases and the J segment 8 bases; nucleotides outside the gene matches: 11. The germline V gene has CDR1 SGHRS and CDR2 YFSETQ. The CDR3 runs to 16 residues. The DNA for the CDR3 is TGCGCCAGCAGCTTGGACTCGGCGGGAGCTTCGGATGAGCAGTTCTTC. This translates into CASSLDSAGASDEQFF.

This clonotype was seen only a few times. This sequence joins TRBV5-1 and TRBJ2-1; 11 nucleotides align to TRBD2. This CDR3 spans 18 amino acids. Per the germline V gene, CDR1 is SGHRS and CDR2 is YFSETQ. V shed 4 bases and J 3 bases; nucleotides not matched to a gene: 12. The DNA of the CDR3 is TGCGCCAGCAGCCTCACCTCCGGGACTAGCGGTATCTACAATGAGCAGTTCTTC. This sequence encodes CASSLTSGTSGIYNEQFF.

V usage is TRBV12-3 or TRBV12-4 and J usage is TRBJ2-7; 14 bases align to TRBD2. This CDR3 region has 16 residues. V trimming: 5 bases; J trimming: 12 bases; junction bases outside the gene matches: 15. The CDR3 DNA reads TGTGCCAGCAGTGACAACATGGGACTAGCGGGAGTGTCCCCGTACTTC. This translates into CASSDNMGLAGVSPYF.

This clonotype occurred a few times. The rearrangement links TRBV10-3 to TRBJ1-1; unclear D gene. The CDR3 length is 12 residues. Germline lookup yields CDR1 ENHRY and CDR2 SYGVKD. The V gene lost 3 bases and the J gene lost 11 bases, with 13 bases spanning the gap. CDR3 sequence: CAISDLGTVAFF. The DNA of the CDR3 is TGTGCCATCAGTGATTTAGGTACCGTTGCTTTCTTT.

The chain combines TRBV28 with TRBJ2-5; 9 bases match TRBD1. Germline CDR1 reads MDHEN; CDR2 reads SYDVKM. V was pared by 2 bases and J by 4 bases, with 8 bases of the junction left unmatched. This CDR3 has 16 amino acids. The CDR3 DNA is TGTGCCAGCAGTTTACTCGGGACAGGGTGGAGAGAGACCCAGTACTTC. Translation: CASSLLGTGWRETQYF.

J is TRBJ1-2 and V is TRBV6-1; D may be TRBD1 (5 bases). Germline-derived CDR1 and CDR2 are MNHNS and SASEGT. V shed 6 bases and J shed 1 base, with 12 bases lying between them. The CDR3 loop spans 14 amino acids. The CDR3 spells CASRSGAYNYGYTF. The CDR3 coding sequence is TGTGCCAGCAGATCCGGGGCCTATAACTATGGCTACACCTTC.

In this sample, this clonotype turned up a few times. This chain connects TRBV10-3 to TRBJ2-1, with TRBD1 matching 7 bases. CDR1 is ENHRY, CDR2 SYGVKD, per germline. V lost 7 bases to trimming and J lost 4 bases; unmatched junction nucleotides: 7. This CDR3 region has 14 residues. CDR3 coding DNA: TGTGCCATCATTCGGACAGGAATATACAATGAGCAGTTCTTC. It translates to CAIIRTGIYNEQFF.

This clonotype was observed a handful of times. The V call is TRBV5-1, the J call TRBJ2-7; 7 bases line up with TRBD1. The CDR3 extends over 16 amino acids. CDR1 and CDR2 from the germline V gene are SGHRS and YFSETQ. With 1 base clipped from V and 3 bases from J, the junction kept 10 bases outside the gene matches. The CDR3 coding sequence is TGCGCCAGCAGCTTGCTCCACCCAACAGGGGACTACGAGCAGTACTTC. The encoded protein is CASSLLHPTGDYEQYF.

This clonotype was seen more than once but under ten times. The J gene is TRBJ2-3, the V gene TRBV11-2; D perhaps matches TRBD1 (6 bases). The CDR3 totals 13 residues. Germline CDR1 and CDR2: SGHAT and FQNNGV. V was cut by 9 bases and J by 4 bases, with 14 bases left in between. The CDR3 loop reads CASRHGGPDTQYF. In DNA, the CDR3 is TGTGCCAGTCGGCATGGGGGCCCAGATACGCAGTATTTT.

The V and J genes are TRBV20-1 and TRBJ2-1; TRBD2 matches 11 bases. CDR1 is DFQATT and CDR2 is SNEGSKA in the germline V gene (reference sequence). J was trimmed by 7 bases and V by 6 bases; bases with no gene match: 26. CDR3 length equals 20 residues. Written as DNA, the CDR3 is TGCAGTGCCATTCCGCCAGTTGGCAGTGACACTAGCGGGAGCTTGAATGAGCAGTTCTTC. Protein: CSAIPPVGSDTSGSLNEQFF.

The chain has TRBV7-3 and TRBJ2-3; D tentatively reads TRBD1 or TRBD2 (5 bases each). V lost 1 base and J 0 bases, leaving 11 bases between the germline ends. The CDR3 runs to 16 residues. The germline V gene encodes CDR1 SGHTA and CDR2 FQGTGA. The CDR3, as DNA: TGTGCCAGCAGCTTAAAGGGGAGTACTAGCACAGATACGCAGTATTTT. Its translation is CASSLKGSTSTDTQYF.

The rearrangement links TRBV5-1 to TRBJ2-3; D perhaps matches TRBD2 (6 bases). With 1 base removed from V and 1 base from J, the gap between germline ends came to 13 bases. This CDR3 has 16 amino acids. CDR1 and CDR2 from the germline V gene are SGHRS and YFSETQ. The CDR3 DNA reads TGCGCCAGCAGCTTGACTAGCATTAGACGCACAGATACGCAGTATTTT. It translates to CASSLTSIRRTDTQYF.

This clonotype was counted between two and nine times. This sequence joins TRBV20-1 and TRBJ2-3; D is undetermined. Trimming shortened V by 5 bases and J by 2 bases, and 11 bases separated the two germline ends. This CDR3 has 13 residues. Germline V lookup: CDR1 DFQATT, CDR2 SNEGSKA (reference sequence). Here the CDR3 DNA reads TGCAGTGCTGCGAGCAGCGTCACAGATACGCAGTATTTT. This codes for CSAASSVTDTQYF.

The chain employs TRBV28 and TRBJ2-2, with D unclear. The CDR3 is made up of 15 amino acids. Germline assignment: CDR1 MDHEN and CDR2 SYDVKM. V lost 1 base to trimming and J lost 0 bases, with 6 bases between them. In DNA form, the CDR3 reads TGTGCCAGCAGTTTATCACAGACGAACACCGGGGAGCTGTTTTTT. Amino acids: CASSLSQTNTGELFF.

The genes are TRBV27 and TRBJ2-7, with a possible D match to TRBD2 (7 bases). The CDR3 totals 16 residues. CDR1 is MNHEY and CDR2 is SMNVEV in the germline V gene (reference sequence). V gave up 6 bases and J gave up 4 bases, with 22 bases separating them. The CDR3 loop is CASSPLGGGGSYEQYF. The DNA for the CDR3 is TGTGCCAGCAGCCCTCTAGGGGGGGGAGGTTCGTACGAGCAGTACTTC.

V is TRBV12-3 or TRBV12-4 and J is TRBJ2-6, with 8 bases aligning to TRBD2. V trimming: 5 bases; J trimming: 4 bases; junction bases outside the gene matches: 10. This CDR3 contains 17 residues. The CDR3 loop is CASSPTRGGRGANVLTF. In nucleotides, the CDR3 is TGTGCCAGCAGTCCGACCCGGGGGGGGAGAGGGGCCAACGTCCTGACTTTC.

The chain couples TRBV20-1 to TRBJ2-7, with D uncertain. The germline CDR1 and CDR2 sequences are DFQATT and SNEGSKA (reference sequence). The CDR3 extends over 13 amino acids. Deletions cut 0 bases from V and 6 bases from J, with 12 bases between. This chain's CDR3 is CSARDSGRSEQYF. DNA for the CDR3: TGCAGTGCTAGAGACTCCGGTAGGTCCGAGCAGTACTTC.

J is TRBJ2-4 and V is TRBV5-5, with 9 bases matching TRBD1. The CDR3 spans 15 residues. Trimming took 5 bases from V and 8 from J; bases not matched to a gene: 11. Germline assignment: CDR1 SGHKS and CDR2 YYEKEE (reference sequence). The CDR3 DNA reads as TGTGCCAGCAGGGCCTACAGGGGGCGAGGAGACATTCAGTACTTC. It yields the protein CASRAYRGRGDIQYF. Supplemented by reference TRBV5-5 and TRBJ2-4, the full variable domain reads DAGVTQSPTHLIKTRGQQVTLRCSPISGHKSVSWYQQVLGQGPQFIFQYYEKEERGRGNFPDRFSARQFPNYSSELNVNALLLGDSALYLCASRAYRGRGDIQYFGAGTRLSVL.

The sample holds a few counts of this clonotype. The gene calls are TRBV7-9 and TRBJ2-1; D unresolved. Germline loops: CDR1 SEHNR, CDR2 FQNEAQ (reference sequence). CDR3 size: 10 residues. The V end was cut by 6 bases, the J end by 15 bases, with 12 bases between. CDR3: CASSPNVRFF. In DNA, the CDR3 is TGTGCCAGCAGTCCCAATGTTCGGTTCTTC. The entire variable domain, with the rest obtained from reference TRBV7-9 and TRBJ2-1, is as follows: DTGVSQNPRHKITKRGQNVTFRCDPISEHNRLYWYRQTLGQGPEFLTYFQNEAQLEKSRLLSDRFSAERPKGSFSTLEIQRTEQGDSAMYLCASSPNVRFFGPGTRLTVL.

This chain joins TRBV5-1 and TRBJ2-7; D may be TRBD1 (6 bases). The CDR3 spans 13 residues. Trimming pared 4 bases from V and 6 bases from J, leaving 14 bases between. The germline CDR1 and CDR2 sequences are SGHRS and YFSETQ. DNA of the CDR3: TGCGCCAGCAGCCAGGGGACATCTGGCGAGCAGTACGTC. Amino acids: CASSQGTSGEQYV.